This T cell receptor beta chain was sequenced in a study of breast tumors, draining lymph nodes, adjacent tissues. Between the trimmed V and J ends, which lost 6 bases and 0 bases, there was a span of 15 bases. The CDR3 sequence is 16 residues long. This clonotype was seen ten or more times. TCRdb re-called the multiplex PCR reads with MiXCR, one entry per CDR3 protein. The sample has approximately 90,000 distinct CDR3 sequences; approximately 30% are singletons. Samples came from axillary lymph nodes draining the breast cancer. V gene TRBV12-3 or TRBV12-4 combines with J gene TRBJ2-1; tentative D call: TRBD1 (5 bases). The receptor's source is a female donor with breast cancer. Some clones in this sample may be carry-over from other donors' samples. The sample taken for sequencing was axillary lymph node tissue. The CDR3 here is CASSIGDPFSYNEQFF. CDR3 coding DNA: TGTGCCAGCAGCATAGGGGATCCCTTCTCCTACAATGAGCAGTTCTTC.